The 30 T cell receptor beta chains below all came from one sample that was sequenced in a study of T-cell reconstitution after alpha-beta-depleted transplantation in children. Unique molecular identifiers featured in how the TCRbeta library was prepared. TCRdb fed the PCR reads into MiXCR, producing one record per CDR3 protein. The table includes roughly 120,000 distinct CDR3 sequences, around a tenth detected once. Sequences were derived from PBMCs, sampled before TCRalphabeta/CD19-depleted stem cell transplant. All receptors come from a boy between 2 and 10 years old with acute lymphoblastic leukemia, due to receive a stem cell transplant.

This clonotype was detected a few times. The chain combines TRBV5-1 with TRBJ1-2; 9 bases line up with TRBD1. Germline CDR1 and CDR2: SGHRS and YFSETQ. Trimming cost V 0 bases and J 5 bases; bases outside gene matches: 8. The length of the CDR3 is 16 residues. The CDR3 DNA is TGCGCCAGCAGCTTGGGGCCCCGGGACAGGGATTATGGCTACACCTTC. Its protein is CASSLGPRDRDYGYTF.

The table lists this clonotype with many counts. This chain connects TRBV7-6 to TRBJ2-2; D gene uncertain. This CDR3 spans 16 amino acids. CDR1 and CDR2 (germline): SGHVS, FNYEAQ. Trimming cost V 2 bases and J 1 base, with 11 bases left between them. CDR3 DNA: TGTGCCAGCAGCTTACCTCCCTTTCTGAACACCGGGGAGCTGTTTTTT. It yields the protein CASSLPPFLNTGELFF.

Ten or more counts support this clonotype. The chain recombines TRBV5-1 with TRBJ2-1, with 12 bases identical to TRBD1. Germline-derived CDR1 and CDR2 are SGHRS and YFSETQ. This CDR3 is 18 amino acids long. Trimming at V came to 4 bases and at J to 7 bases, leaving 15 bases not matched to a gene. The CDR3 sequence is CASSPGQGASLLRNEQFF. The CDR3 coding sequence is TGCGCCAGCAGCCCGGGACAGGGGGCGAGCTTACTAAGGAATGAGCAGTTCTTC.

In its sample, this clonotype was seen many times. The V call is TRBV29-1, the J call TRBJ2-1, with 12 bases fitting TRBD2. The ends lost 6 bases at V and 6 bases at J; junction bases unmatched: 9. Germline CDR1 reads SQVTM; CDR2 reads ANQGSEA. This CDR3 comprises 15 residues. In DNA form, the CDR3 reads TGCAGCGTCGGACTAGCGGGACTCGGGGGCAATGAGCAGTTCTTC. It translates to CSVGLAGLGGNEQFF.

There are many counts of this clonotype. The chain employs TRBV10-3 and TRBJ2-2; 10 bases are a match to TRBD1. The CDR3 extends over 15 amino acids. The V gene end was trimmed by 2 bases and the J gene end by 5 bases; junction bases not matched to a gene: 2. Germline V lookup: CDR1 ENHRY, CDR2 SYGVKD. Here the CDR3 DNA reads TGTGCCATCAGTGAGGGACAGGGGGGGACCGGGGAGCTGTTTTTT. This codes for CAISEGQGGTGELFF.

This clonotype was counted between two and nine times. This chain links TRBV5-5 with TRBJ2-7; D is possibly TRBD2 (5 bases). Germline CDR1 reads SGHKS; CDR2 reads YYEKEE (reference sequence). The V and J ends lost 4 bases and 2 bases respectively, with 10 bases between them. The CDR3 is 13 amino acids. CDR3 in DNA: TGTGCCAGCAGCCTTAGCGTGGCCTACGAGCAGTACTTC. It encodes CASSLSVAYEQYF.

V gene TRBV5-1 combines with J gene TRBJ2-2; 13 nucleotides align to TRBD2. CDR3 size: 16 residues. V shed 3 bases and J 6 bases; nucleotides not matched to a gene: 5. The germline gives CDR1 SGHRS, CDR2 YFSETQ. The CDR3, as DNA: TGCGCCAGCAGCTATAGGACTAGCGGGAGTGCCGGGGAGCTGTTTTTT. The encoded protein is CASSYRTSGSAGELFF.

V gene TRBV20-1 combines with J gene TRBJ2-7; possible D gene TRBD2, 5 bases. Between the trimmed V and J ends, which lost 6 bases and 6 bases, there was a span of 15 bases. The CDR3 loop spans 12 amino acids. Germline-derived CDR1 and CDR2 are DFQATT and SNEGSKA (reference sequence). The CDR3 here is CSAEGGSAEQYF. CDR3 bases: TGCAGTGCCGAGGGTGGATCGGCCGAGCAGTACTTC.

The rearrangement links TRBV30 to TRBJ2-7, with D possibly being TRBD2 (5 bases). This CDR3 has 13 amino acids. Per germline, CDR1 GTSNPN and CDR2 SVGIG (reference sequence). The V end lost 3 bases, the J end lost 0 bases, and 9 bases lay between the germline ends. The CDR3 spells CAWRGTSSYEQYF. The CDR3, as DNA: TGTGCCTGGAGGGGAACTAGCTCCTACGAGCAGTACTTC. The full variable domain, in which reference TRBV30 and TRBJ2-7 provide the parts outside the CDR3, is SQTIHQWPATLVQPVGSPLSLECTVEGTSNPNLYWYRQAAGRGLQLLFYSVGIGQISSEVPQNLSASRPQDRQFILSSKKLLLSDSGFYLCAWRGTSSYEQYFGPGTRLTVT.

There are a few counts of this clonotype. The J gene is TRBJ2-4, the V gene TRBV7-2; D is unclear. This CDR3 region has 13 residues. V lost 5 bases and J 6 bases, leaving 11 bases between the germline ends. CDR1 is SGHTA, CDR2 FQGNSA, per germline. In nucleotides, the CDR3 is TGTGCCAGCAGCCCCCAGCGTGTAAACATTCAGTACTTC. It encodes CASSPQRVNIQYF.

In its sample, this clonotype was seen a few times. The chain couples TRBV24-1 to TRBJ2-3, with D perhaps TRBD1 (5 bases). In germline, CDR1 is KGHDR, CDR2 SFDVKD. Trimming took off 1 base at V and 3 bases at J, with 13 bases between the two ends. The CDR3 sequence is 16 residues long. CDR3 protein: CATSDLTQGRTDTQYF. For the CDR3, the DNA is TGTGCCACCAGTGATTTAACTCAGGGCCGAACAGATACGCAGTATTTT.

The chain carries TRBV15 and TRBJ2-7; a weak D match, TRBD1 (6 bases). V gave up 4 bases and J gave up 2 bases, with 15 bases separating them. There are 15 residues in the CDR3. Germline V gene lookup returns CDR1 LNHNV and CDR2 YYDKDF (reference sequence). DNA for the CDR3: TGTGCCACCAGCATCCCTGGGGCAGGGGCCTACGAGCAGTACTTC. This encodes CATSIPGAGAYEQYF.

The CDR3 is CSVLGLAGYEQYF. The CDR3 DNA follows: TGCAGCGTCCTGGGACTAGCGGGCTACGAGCAGTACTTC. The rearrangement uses TRBV29-1 and TRBJ2-7; 12 bases are shared with TRBD2. CDR3 length equals 13 residues. CDR1 SQVTM and CDR2 ANQGSEA come from the germline V gene. V gave up 6 bases and J gave up 3 bases; unmatched junction bases: 3.

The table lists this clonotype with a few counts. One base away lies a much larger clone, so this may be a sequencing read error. DNA for the CDR3: TGTGCCAGCAGCGAGAAAGAGACCCAGTACTTC. It is translated as CASSEKETQYF. V gene TRBV7-9 combines with J gene TRBJ2-5; no firm D call. The CDR3 loop spans 11 amino acids. Per the germline V gene, CDR1 is SEHNR and CDR2 is FQNEAQ (reference sequence). The V and J ends lost 5 bases and 3 bases respectively, with 4 bases between them.

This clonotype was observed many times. The CDR3 spells CASSSGTGGDGYTF. Here the CDR3 DNA reads TGTGCCAGCAGCTCCGGGACAGGGGGCGATGGCTACACCTTC. This chain joins TRBV7-8 and TRBJ1-2, with 12 bases that match TRBD1. This CDR3 contains 14 residues. The J segment lost 6 bases and the V segment lost 4 bases, leaving 3 bases of the junction unmatched. From germline, CDR1 is SGHVS and CDR2 FQNEAQ.

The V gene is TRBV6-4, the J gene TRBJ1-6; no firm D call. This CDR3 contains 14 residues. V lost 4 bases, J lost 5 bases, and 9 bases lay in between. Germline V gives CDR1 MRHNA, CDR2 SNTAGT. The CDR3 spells CASSASLNNSPLHF. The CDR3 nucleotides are TGTGCCAGCAGTGCTTCGTTGAATAATTCACCCCTCCACTTT.

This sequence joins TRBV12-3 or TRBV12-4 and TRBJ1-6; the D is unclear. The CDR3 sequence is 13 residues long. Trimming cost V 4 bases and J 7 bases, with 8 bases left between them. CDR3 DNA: TGTGCCAGCAGTTCCCCACCCAATTCACCCCTCCACTTT. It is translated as CASSSPPNSPLHF.

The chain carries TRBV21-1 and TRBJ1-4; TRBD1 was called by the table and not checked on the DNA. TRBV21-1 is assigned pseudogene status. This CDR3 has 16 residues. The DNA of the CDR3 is TGTGCCAGCAGCAGCCCGGACAGGGACACTAATGAAAAACTGTTTTTT. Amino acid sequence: CASSSPDRDTNEKLFF.

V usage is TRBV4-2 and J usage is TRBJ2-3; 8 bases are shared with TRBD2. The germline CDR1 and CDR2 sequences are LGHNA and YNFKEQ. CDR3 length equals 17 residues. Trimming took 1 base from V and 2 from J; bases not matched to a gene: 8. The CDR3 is CASSQVAAGGVTDTQYF. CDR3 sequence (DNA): TGTGCCAGCAGCCAAGTGGCGGCCGGGGGGGTCACAGATACGCAGTATTTT.

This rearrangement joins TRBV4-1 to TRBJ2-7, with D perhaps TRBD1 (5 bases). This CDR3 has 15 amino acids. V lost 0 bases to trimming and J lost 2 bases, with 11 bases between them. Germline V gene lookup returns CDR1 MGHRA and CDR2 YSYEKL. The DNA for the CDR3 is TGCGCCAGCAGCCAAGAAGAGGACACCGCCTACGAGCAGTACTTC. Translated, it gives CASSQEEDTAYEQYF.

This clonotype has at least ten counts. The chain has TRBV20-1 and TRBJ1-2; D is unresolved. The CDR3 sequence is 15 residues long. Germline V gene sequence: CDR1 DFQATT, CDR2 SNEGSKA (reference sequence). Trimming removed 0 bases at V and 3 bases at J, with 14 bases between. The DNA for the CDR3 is TGCAGTGCTAGAGATAGGAGCGAACGTTACTATGGCTACACCTTC. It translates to CSARDRSERYYGYTF.

CDR3 loop: CSAKMHGIEEQFF. In DNA, the CDR3 is TGCAGTGCTAAGATGCACGGGATTGAAGAGCAGTTCTTC. This chain uses TRBV20-1 with TRBJ2-1; D possibly corresponds to TRBD2 (5 bases). CDR3 length: 13 amino acids. CDR1 is DFQATT, CDR2 SNEGSKA, per germline (reference sequence). The V end lost 4 bases, the J end lost 10 bases, and 17 bases lay between the germline ends.

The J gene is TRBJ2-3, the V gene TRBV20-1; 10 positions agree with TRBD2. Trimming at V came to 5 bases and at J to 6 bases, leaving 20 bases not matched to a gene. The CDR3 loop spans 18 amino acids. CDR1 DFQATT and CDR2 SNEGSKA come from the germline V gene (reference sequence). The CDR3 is CSAGGITSGIGSGDTQYF. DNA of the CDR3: TGCAGTGCTGGAGGGATAACTAGCGGGATAGGGAGTGGCGATACGCAGTATTTT.

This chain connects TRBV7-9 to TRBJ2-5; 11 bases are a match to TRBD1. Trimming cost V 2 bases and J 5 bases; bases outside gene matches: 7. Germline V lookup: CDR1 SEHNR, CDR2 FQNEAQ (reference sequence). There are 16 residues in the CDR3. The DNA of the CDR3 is TGTGCCAGCAGCTTATTCGGACAGGGGGCGGGGGAGACCCAGTACTTC. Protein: CASSLFGQGAGETQYF.

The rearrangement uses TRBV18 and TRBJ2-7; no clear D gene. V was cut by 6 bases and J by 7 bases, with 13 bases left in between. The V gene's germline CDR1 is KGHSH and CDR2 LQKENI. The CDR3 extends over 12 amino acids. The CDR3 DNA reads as TGTGCCAGCTCCGCAACGCGCGAGGAGCAGTACTTC. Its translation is CASSATREEQYF.

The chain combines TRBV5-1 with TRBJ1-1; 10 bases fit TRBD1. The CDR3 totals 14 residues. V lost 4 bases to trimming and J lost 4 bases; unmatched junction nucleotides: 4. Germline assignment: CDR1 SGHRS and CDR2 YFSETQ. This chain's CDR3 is CASSTDRGSTEAFF. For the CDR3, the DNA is TGCGCCAGCAGCACGGACAGGGGGAGCACTGAAGCTTTCTTT.

CDR3 amino acids: CASSVFSELFF. The CDR3 DNA follows: TGTGCCAGCAGCGTTTTTAGCGAGCTGTTTTTT. The gene calls are TRBV6-1 and TRBJ2-2, with D uncertain. The germline V gene has CDR1 MNHNS and CDR2 SASEGT. Deletions cut 6 bases from V and 11 bases from J, with 10 bases between. CDR3 length equals 11 residues.

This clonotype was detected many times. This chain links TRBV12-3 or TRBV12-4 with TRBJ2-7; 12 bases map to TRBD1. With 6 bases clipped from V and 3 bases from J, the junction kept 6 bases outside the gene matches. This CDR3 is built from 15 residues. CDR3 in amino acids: CASSPGTGGGYEQYF. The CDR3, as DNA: TGTGCCAGCAGCCCAGGGACAGGGGGCGGCTACGAGCAGTACTTC.

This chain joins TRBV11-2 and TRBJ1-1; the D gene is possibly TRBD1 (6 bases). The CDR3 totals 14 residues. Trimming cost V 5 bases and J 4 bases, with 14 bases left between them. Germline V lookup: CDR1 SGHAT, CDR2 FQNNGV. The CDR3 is CASSQTQGSTEAFF. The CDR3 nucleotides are TGTGCCAGCAGCCAAACTCAGGGGAGCACTGAAGCTTTCTTT.

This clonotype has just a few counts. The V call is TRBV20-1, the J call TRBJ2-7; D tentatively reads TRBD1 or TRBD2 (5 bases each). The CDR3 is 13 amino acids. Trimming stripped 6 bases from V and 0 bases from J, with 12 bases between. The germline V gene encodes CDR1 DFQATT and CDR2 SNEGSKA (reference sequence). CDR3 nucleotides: TGCAGTGCCGGGTACGGGACCTCCTACGAGCAGTACTTC. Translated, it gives CSAGYGTSYEQYF.